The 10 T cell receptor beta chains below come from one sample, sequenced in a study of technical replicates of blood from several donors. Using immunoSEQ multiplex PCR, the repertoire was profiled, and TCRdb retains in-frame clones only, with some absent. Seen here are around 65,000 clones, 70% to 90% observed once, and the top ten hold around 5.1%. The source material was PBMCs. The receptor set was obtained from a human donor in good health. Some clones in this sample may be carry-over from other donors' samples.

CDR3 region: CASSRTGTGNDIQYF. In DNA, the CDR3 is TGCGCCAGCAGCCGTACCGGGACAGGGAATGACATTCAGTACTTC. This chain joins TRBV4-3 and TRBJ2-4; 9 bases align to TRBD1. V was clipped by 4 bases and J by 8 bases; unmatched bases: 9. Looked up from germline, CDR1 is LGHNA and CDR2 is YSLEER. The CDR3 length is 15 residues.

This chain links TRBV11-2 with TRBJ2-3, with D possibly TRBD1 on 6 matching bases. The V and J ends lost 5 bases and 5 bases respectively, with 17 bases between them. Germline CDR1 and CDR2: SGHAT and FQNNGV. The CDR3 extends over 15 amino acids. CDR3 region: CASSHLQGRQDTQYF. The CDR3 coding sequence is TGTGCCAGCAGCCATTTACAGGGAAGGCAAGATACGCAGTATTTT. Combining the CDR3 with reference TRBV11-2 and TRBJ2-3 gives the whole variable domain EAGVAQSPRYKIIEKRQSVAFWCNPISGHATLYWYQQILGQGPKLLIQFQNNGVVDDSQLPKDRFSAERLKGVDSTLKIQPAKLEDSAVYLCASSHLQGRQDTQYFGPGTRLTVL.

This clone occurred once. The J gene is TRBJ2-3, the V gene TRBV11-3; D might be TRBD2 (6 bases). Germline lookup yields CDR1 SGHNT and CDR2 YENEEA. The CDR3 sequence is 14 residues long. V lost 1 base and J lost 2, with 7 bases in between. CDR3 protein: CASSLGGVTDTQYF. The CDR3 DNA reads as TGTGCCAGCAGCTTAGGCGGGGTCACAGATACGCAGTATTTT.

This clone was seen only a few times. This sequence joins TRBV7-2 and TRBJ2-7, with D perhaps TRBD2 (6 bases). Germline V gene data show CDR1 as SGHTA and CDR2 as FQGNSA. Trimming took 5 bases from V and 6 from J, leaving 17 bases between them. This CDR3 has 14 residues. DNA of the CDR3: TGTGCCAGCAGCGAACGGGGGTTTCGGACCGAGCAGTACTTC. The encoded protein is CASSERGFRTEQYF.

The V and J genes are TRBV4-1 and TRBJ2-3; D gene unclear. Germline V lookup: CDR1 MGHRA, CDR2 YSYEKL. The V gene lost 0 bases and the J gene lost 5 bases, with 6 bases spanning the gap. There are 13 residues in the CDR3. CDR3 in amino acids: CASSQERRDTQYF. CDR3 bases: TGCGCCAGCAGCCAAGAGAGGAGAGATACGCAGTATTTT.

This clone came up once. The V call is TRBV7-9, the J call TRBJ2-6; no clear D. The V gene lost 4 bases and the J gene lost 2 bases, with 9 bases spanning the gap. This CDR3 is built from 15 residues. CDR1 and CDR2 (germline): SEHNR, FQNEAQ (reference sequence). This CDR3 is CASSSPQAGANVLTF. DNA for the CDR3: TGTGCCAGCAGCTCCCCTCAGGCTGGGGCCAACGTCCTGACTTTC. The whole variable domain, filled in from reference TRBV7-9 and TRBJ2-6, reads DTGVSQNPRHKITKRGQNVTFRCDPISEHNRLYWYRQTLGQGPEFLTYFQNEAQLEKSRLLSDRFSAERPKGSFSTLEIQRTEQGDSAMYLCASSSPQAGANVLTFGAGSRLTVL.

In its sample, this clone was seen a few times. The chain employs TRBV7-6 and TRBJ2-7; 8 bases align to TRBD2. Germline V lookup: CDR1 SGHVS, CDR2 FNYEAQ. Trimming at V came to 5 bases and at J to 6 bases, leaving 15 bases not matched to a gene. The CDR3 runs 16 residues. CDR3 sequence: CASSPNSGGGPLEQYF. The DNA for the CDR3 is TGTGCCAGCAGCCCCAACTCCGGGGGGGGGCCACTCGAGCAGTACTTC.

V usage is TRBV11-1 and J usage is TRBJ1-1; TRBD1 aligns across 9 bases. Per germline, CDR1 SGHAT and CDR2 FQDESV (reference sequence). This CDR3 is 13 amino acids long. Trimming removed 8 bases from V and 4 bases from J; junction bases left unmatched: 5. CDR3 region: CASRRQGGTEAFF. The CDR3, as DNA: TGTGCCAGCCGACGACAGGGGGGCACTGAAGCTTTCTTT.

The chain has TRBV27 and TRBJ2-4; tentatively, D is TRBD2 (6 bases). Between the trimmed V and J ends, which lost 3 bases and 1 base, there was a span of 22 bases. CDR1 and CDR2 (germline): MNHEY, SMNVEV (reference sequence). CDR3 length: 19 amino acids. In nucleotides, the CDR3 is TGTGCCAGCAGTTTGATTAGAGACTTGGGGGGATGGGCCAAAAACATTCAGTACTTC. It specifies CASSLIRDLGGWAKNIQYF.

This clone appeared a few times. CDR3 sequence: CASSQIKTSGDQINEQFF. CDR3 nucleotide sequence: TGTGCCAGCAGCCAAATAAAGACTAGCGGGGATCAGATCAATGAGCAGTTCTTC. J is TRBJ2-1 and V is TRBV4-2; TRBD2 matches 11 bases. V was clipped by 2 bases and J by 6 bases; unmatched bases: 12. Germline CDR1 reads LGHNA; CDR2 reads YNFKEQ. The CDR3 consists of 18 residues.